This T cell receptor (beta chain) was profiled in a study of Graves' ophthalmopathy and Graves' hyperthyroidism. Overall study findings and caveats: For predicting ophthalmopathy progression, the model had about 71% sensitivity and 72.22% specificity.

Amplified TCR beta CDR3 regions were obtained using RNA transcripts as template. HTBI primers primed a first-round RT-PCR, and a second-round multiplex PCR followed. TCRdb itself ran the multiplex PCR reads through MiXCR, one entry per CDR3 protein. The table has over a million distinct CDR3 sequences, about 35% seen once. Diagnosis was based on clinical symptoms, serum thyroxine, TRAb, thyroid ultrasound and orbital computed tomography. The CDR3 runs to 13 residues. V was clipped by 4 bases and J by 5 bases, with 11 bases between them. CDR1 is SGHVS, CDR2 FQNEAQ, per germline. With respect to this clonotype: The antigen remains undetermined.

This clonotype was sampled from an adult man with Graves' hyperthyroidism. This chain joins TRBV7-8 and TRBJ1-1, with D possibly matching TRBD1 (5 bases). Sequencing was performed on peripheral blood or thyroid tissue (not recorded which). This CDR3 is CASSWPGRTEAFF. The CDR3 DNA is TGTGCCAGCAGCTGGCCAGGGAGGACTGAAGCTTTCTTT. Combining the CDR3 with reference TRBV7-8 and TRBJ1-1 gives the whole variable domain GAGVSQSPRYKVAKRGQDVALRCDPISGHVSLFWYQQALGQGPEFLTYFQNEAQLDKSGLPSDRFFAERPEGSVSTLKIQRTQQEDSAVYLCASSWPGRTEAFFGQGTRLTVV.